The 15 T cell receptor beta chains listed next were all sequenced from one sample in a study of T cells in Graves' hyperthyroidism and ophthalmopathy. Amplified TCR beta CDR3 regions derived from RNA transcripts. Initially, a first-round RT-PCR of the TCR CDR3 employed the HTBI primer set. MiXCR, applied by TCRdb to the multiplex PCR reads, yields one record per CDR3 protein. The sample has 490,000 or so distinct CDR3 sequences, around 16% seen once. Sequencing used blood. The receptors were gathered from a woman aged 25 to 45 with Graves' ophthalmopathy.

The V call is TRBV19, the J call TRBJ1-1, with D possibly being TRBD1 (5 bases). CDR3 length: 14 amino acids. The V and J ends lost 8 bases and 2 bases respectively, with 15 bases between them. Germline assignment: CDR1 LNHDA and CDR2 SQIVND (reference sequence). The CDR3 DNA reads as TGTGCCAGTCAGCGACAGATTATTAACACTGAAGCTTTCTTT. Amino acid sequence: CASQRQIINTEAFF.

The chain has TRBV4-1 and TRBJ1-3; D gene unclear. V gave up 0 bases and J gave up 8 bases, with 14 bases separating them. Germline loops: CDR1 MGHRA, CDR2 YSYEKL. The CDR3 covers 15 residues. DNA of the CDR3: TGCGCCAGCAGCCAAGATATTCCCAGTAAGGACACCATATATTTT. Protein sequence: CASSQDIPSKDTIYF.

This clonotype has at least ten counts. The rearrangement uses TRBV27 and TRBJ1-5, with TRBD1 matching 7 bases. V lost 7 bases to trimming and J lost 1 base; unmatched junction nucleotides: 7. The CDR3 spans 15 residues. CDR1 and CDR2 from the germline V gene are MNHEY and SMNVEV (reference sequence). CDR3 sequence: CASKPGQASNQPQHF. The CDR3 region has the DNA TGTGCCAGCAAGCCCGGACAGGCGAGCAATCAGCCCCAGCATTTT.

This chain uses TRBV2 with TRBJ2-2; D is undetermined. The V end lost 8 bases, the J end lost 8 bases, and 9 bases lay between the germline ends. The V gene's germline CDR1 is SNHLY and CDR2 FYNNEI. This CDR3 is 11 amino acids long. The chain's CDR3 is CASFRSGELFF. In nucleotides, the CDR3 is TGTGCCAGCTTTCGATCGGGGGAGCTGTTTTTT.

This clonotype was observed a handful of times. The chain combines TRBV9 with TRBJ1-4; TRBD1 aligns across 7 bases. V dropped 4 bases and J dropped 7; count of bases not matched to a gene: 4. Germline-derived CDR1 and CDR2 are SGDLS and YYNGEE. There are 13 residues in the CDR3. CDR3 region: CASSPRTGEKLFF. CDR3 coding DNA: TGTGCCAGCAGCCCCCGGACAGGTGAAAAACTGTTTTTT.

This clonotype was counted ten times or more. V gene TRBV7-9 combines with J gene TRBJ2-1, with TRBD2 identical over 9 bases. The junction had 16 bases not matched to a gene; V was cut back by 0 bases and J by 4 bases. This CDR3 is built from 20 residues. The germline gives CDR1 SEHNR, CDR2 FQNEAQ (reference sequence). The chain's CDR3 is CASSLAGDLAGVAGYNEQFF. The DNA of the CDR3 is TGTGCCAGCAGCTTAGCTGGAGACTTAGCGGGGGTGGCCGGATACAATGAGCAGTTCTTC.

This clonotype was detected many times. The rearrangement uses TRBV10-3 and TRBJ2-3; D is undetermined. The length of the CDR3 is 14 residues. CDR1 and CDR2 (germline): ENHRY, SYGVKD. The germline V and J ends were trimmed by 4 bases and 0 bases, with 8 bases remaining between them. For the CDR3, the DNA is TGTGCCATCAGTGTTGAGGAGAGCACAGATACGCAGTATTTT. It specifies CAISVEESTDTQYF.

This clonotype appeared many times. The chain uses TRBV13 and TRBJ1-6; no clear D gene. This CDR3 has 14 residues. The germline V gene encodes CDR1 PRHDT and CDR2 FYEKMQ (reference sequence). V lost 1 base and J lost 8, with 9 bases in between. CDR3 DNA: TGTGCCAGCAGCTTAGTTTCCGAAGATTCACCCCTCCACTTT. Translation gives CASSLVSEDSPLHF.

This clonotype has more than one count but fewer than ten. The rearrangement uses TRBV20-1 and TRBJ2-7; the D gene is possibly TRBD2 (5 bases). This CDR3 region has 15 residues. Germline V gene data show CDR1 as DFQATT and CDR2 as SNEGSKA (reference sequence). Trimming pared 0 bases from V and 2 bases from J, leaving 14 bases between. Here the CDR3 reads CSARESDLTTYEQYF. The CDR3 DNA reads as TGCAGTGCTAGAGAATCGGACTTAACAACCTACGAGCAGTACTTC.

This clonotype has at least ten counts. This rearrangement joins TRBV20-1 to TRBJ1-3; a possible D gene is TRBD1 (5 bases). V was shortened by 6 bases and J by 1 base, with 16 bases between the two germline ends. The CDR3 contains 15 residues. The germline V gene has CDR1 DFQATT and CDR2 SNEGSKA (reference sequence). CDR3 region: CSAASGSYSGNTIYF. DNA for the CDR3: TGCAGTGCAGCCTCAGGGTCGTATTCTGGAAACACCATATATTTT.

The chain carries TRBV10-3 and TRBJ2-2; 10 bases align to TRBD1. This CDR3 has 14 residues. Germline V gives CDR1 ENHRY, CDR2 SYGVKD. With 11 bases clipped from V and 3 bases from J, the junction kept 6 bases outside the gene matches. CDR3 region: CAARGTGDTGELFF. CDR3 coding DNA: TGTGCCGCCCGAGGGACAGGGGACACCGGGGAGCTGTTTTTT.

The genes are TRBV9 and TRBJ2-7; no reliable D call. Germline-derived CDR1 and CDR2 are SGDLS and YYNGEE. The V and J ends lost 3 bases and 3 bases respectively, with 16 bases between them. This CDR3 has 15 residues. CDR3 DNA sequence: TGTGCCAGCAGCGCAGCGCCGGAAACCTTCTACGAGCAGTACTTC. It specifies CASSAAPETFYEQYF. The complete variable domain, with remaining parts taken from reference TRBV9 and TRBJ2-7, reads DSGVTQTPKHLITATGQRVTLRCSPRSGDLSVYWYQQSLDQGLQFLIQYYNGEERAKGNILERFSAQQFPDLHSELNLSSLELGDSALYFCASSAAPETFYEQYFGPGTRLTVT.

This clonotype was counted many times. The chain joins TRBV20-1 to TRBJ2-2; D gene ambiguous. This CDR3 region has 14 residues. V was shortened by 5 bases and J by 3 bases, with 13 bases between the two germline ends. CDR1 DFQATT and CDR2 SNEGSKA come from the germline V gene (reference sequence). CDR3 DNA sequence: TGCAGTGCTTCCCCCTTAACATACACCGGGGAGCTGTTTTTT. Encoded protein: CSASPLTYTGELFF.

As concerns this clonotype: Possible read error: a much larger clone is one base away. The chain uses TRBV28 and TRBJ2-1; possibly TRBD2 for D (6 bases). The DNA end lines up better with TRBJ2-7; the J call may be wrong. Germline loops: CDR1 MDHEN, CDR2 SYDVKM. The CDR3 has 14 residues. Here the CDR3 reads CASSPAGSYNEQYF. In DNA form, the CDR3 reads TGTGCCAGCAGCCCAGCGGGTTCCTACAATGAGCAGTACTTC.

This clonotype was counted at least ten times. This chain joins TRBV20-1 and TRBJ2-7, with D tentatively TRBD2 (5 bases). The CDR3 contains 12 residues. The germline gives CDR1 DFQATT, CDR2 SNEGSKA (reference sequence). V lost 6 bases and J lost 2, with 11 bases in between. The CDR3 loop reads CSANGLTYEQYF. In DNA, the CDR3 is TGCAGTGCCAACGGACTCACCTACGAGCAGTACTTC.